This entry concerns a single TCR beta chain. The data belong to a study of blood T cell repertoires in COVID-19. Study-level background: Sample material is recorded as cDNA or gDNA derived from T cells, B-cell-depleted T cells, or PBMCs.

V trimming: 4 bases; J trimming: 0 bases; junction bases outside the gene matches: 6. The CDR3 sequence is 19 residues long. The germline V gene encodes CDR1 SEHNR and CDR2 FQNEAQ (reference sequence). Profiled with immunoSEQ multiplex PCR; TCRdb holds only in-frame clones, not every one. The table lists roughly 200,000 clones, around 83% of them singletons, with 4.5% to 5% in the top ten. This receptor was identified in a woman older than 75 with acute or convalescent COVID-19. Source material: peripheral blood. The chain combines TRBV7-9 with TRBJ2-6; 13 bases map to TRBD2. This CDR3 reads CASSSGWTSGSSGANVLTF. CDR3 nucleotide sequence: TGTGCCAGCAGCTCCGGCTGGACTAGCGGGAGCTCTGGGGCCAACGTCCTGACTTTC.